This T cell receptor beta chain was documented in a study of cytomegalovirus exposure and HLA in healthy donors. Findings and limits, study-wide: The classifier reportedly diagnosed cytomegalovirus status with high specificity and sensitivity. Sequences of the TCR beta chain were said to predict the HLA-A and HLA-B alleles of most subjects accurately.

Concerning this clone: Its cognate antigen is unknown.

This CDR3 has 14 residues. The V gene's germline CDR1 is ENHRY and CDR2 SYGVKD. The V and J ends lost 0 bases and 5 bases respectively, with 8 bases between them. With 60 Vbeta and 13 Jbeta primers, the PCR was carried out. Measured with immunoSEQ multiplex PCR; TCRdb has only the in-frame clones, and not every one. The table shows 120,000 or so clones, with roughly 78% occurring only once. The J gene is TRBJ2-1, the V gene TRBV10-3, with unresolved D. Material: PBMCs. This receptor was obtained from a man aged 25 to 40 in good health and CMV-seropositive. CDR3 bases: TGTGCCATCAGTGAGTCTTCAGAACACAATGAGCAGTTCTTC. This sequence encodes CAISESSEHNEQFF.